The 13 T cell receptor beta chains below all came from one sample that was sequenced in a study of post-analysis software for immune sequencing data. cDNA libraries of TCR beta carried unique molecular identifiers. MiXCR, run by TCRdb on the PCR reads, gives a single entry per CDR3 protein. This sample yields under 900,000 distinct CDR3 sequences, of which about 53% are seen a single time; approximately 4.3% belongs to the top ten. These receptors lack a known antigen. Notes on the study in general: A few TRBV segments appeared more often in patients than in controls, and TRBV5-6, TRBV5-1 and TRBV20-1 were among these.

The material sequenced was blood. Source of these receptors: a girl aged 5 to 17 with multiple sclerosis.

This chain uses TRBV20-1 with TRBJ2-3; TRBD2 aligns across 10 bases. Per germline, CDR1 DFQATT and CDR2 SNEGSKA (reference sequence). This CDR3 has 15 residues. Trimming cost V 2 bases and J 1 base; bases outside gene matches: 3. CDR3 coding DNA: TGCAGTGCTAGAACCGGGACTAGCGGCACAGATACGCAGTATTTT. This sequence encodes CSARTGTSGTDTQYF.

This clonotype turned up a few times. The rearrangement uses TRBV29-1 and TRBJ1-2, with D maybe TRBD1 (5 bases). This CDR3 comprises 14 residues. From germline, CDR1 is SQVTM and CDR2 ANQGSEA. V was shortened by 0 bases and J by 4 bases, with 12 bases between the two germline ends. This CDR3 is CSVEEQVSSYGYTF. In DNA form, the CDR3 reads TGCAGCGTTGAAGAACAGGTGTCTTCCTATGGCTACACCTTC.

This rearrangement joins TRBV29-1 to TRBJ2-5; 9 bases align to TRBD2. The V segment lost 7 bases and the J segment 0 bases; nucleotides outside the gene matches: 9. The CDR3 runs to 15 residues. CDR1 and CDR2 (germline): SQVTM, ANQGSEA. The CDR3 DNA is TGCAGCGCTTACGGGACTAGCAGCTACCAAGAGACCCAGTACTTC. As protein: CSAYGTSSYQETQYF.

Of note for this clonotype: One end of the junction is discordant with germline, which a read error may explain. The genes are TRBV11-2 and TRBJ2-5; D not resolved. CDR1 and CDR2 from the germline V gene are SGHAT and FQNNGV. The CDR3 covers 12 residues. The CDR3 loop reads CAGSLVLETRYF. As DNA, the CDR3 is TGTGCCGGCAGCTTAGTACTCGAGACCCGGTACTTC. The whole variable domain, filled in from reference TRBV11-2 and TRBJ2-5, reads EAGVAQSPRYKIIEKRQSVAFWCNPISGHATLYWYQQILGQGPKLLIQFQNNGVVDDSQLPKDRFSAERLKGVDSTLKIQPAKLEDSAVYLCAGSLVLETRYFGPGTRLLVL.

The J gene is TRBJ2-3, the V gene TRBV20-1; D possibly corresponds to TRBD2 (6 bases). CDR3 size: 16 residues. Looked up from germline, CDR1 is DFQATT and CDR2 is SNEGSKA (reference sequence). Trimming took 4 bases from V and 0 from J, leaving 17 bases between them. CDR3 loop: CSAIPLAVTSTDTQYF. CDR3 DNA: TGCAGTGCTATCCCCTTAGCGGTAACTAGCACAGATACGCAGTATTTT.

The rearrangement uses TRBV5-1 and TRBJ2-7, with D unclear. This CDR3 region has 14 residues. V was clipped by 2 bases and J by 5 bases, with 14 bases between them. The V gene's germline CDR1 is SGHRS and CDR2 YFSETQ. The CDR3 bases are TGCGCCAGCAGCTTACAAAGACCAGCTCACGAGCAGTACTTC. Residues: CASSLQRPAHEQYF.

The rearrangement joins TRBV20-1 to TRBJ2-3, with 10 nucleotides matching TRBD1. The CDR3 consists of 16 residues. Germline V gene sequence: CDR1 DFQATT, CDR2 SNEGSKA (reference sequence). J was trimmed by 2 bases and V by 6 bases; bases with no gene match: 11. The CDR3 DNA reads TGCAGTGCCAACCGGGGGGACAGGGGAATCACAGATACGCAGTATTTT. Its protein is CSANRGDRGITDTQYF.

The CDR3 sequence: CASSYLGIGYTF. The CDR3 DNA reads as TGTGCCAGCAGTTACTTGGGGATCGGCTACACCTTC. The V gene is TRBV6-5, the J gene TRBJ1-2; unclear D gene. Trimming shortened V by 1 base and J by 8 bases, and 8 bases separated the two germline ends. The CDR3 contains 12 residues. CDR1 is MNHEY, CDR2 SVGAGI, per germline.

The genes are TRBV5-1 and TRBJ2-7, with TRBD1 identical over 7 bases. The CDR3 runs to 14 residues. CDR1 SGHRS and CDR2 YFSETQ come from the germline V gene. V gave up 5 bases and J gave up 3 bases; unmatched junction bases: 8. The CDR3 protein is CASRTDRARYEQYF. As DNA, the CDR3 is TGCGCCAGCAGAACAGACAGGGCGCGCTACGAGCAGTACTTC. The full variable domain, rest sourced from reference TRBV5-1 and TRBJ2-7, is KAGVTQTPRYLIKTRGQQVTLSCSPISGHRSVSWYQQTPGQGLQFLFEYFSETQRNKGNFPGRFSGRQFSNSRSEMNVSTLELGDSALYLCASRTDRARYEQYFGPGTRLTVT.

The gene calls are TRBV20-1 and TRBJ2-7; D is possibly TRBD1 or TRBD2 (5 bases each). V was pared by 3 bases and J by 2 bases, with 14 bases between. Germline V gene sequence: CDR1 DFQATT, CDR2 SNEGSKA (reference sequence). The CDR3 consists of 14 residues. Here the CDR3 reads CSASPGWGTYEQYF. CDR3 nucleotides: TGCAGTGCTAGCCCGGGGTGGGGGACCTACGAGCAGTACTTC.

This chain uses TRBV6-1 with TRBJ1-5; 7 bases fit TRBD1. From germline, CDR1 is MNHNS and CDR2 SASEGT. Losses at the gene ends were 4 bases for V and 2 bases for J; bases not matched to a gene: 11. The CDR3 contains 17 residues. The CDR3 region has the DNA TGTGCCAGCAGTGGACAAGACAGGGTAGGCGGCAATCAGCCCCAGCATTTT. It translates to CASSGQDRVGGNQPQHF.

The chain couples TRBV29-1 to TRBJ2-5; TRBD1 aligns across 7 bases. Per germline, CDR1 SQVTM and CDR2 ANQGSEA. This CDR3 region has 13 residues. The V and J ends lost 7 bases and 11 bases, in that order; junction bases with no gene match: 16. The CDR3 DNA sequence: TGCAGCGCCGATCGACAGGGCTGGAATGAGCAGTACTTC. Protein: CSADRQGWNEQYF.

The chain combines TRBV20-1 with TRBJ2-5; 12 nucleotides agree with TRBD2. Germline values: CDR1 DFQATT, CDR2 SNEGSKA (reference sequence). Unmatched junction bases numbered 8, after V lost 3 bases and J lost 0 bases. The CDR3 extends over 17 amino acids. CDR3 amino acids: CSASSGTSGWYQETQYF. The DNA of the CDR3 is TGCAGTGCTAGTTCCGGGACTAGCGGGTGGTACCAAGAGACCCAGTACTTC.